This TCR beta chain was retrieved from a study of cytomegalovirus exposure and HLA in healthy donors. Study summary: From 190 million or so T cells, an earlier analysis saw 100 million to 140 million unique TCR beta sequences. Study results and caveats: A later analysis linked a missense DCLRE1C variant to TCR beta V- and J-gene trimming.

Donors were nominally healthy when sampled, though unrecorded immune exposures were likely. As for this clone: Antigen: not known.

Primers included in the PCR were 60 Vbeta and 13 Jbeta primers. The data were produced by immunoSEQ multiplex PCR, yet TCRdb's version contains in-frame clones alone and is incomplete. The sample consists of tens of thousands of clones, more than 70% of them appearing once. This receptor was identified in a man aged 30 to 45 in good health and CMV-seronegative. The sample comprised PBMCs.

The CDR3 sequence: CASSLRMGGAGELFF. CDR3 DNA sequence: TGCGCCAGCAGCTTGCGTATGGGAGGGGCCGGGGAGCTGTTTTTT. J is TRBJ2-2 and V is TRBV5-1; 7 positions agree with TRBD2. Trimming removed 1 base from V and 6 bases from J; junction bases left unmatched: 6. The CDR3 loop spans 15 amino acids. The V gene's germline CDR1 is SGHRS and CDR2 YFSETQ. The whole variable domain, filled in from reference TRBV5-1 and TRBJ2-2, reads KAGVTQTPRYLIKTRGQQVTLSCSPISGHRSVSWYQQTPGQGLQFLFEYFSETQRNKGNFPGRFSGRQFSNSRSEMNVSTLELGDSALYLCASSLRMGGAGELFFGEGSRLTVL.